Shown below are 30 T cell receptor beta chains from a single sample sequenced in a study of blood T cell repertoires in COVID-19 (dated by TCRdb to about 2020). Receptors were amplified or captured by the immunoSEQ multiplex PCR assay. TCRdb took this table from immuneACCESS and kept in-frame rearrangements with V and J called. Such tables lack part of the clones; where checked against another copy, unresolved V genes explain under half of the gap, and the rest is unexplained. This sample gives 300,000 to 400,000 clones in total; 75% to 90% of them show up just once. The top ten clones comprise 1.5% to 2% of the sample. Sequenced material: PBMCs or T cells enriched from blood (not recorded which). The source is a woman between 25 and 40 years old who had been exposed to COVID-19.

The rearrangement uses TRBV18 and TRBJ1-1; the D gene is possibly TRBD1 (5 bases). The CDR3 spans 13 residues. Trimming took 1 base from V and 6 from J, leaving 9 bases between them. Germline CDR1 and CDR2: KGHSH and LQKENI. The CDR3 loop reads CASSPLETAEAFF. CDR3 in DNA: TGTGCCAGCTCACCACTTGAGACAGCTGAAGCTTTCTTT. Filled out from reference TRBV18 and TRBJ1-1, the complete variable domain reads NAGVMQNPRHLVRRRGQEARLRCSPMKGHSHVYWYRQLPEEGLKFMVYLQKENIIDESGMPKERFSAEFPKEGPSILRIQQVVRGDSAAYFCASSPLETAEAFFGQGTRLTVV.

The chain employs TRBV19 and TRBJ2-2, with TRBD1 matching over 12 bases. The CDR3 is 17 amino acids. Unmatched junction bases numbered 10, after V lost 5 bases and J lost 6 bases. CDR1 is LNHDA, CDR2 SQIVND, per germline (reference sequence). The CDR3 spells CASSSWAGTGGPGELFF. CDR3 nucleotide sequence: TGTGCCAGTAGTTCCTGGGCGGGGACAGGGGGCCCCGGGGAGCTGTTTTTT. Using reference TRBV19 and TRBJ2-2 for the parts outside the CDR3, the full variable domain is DGGITQSPKYLFRKEGQNVTLSCEQNLNHDAMYWYRQDPGQGLRLIYYSQIVNDFQKGDIAEGYSVSREKKESFPLTVTSAQKNPTAFYLCASSSWAGTGGPGELFFGEGSRLTVL.

The gene calls are TRBV27 and TRBJ1-4; D not certain. Germline CDR1 and CDR2: MNHEY and SMNVEV (reference sequence). Trimming pared 3 bases from V and 4 bases from J, leaving 18 bases between. The CDR3 extends over 17 amino acids. CDR3: CASSLMPLGRINEKLFF. As DNA, the CDR3 is TGTGCCAGCAGTTTGATGCCCCTGGGGAGGATTAATGAAAAACTGTTTTTT.

V usage is TRBV10-3 and J usage is TRBJ2-1; possible D gene TRBD2, 5 bases. The CDR3 length is 14 residues. In germline, CDR1 is ENHRY, CDR2 SYGVKD. The V gene lost 5 bases and the J gene lost 7 bases, with 15 bases spanning the gap. CDR3 region: CAISRTDRGNEQFF. The DNA of the CDR3 is TGTGCCATCAGTCGGACGGACCGGGGAAATGAGCAGTTCTTC.

The V and J genes are TRBV5-1 and TRBJ1-5; D gene ambiguous. The length of the CDR3 is 15 residues. V lost 2 bases and J lost 1, with 10 bases in between. Per germline, CDR1 SGHRS and CDR2 YFSETQ. CDR3 nucleotide sequence: TGCGCCAGCAGCTTAATAGGAGGCAGCAATCAGCCCCAGCATTTT. Translating it yields CASSLIGGSNQPQHF.

In this sample, this clone turned up once. The V and J genes are TRBV3-1 (or the pseudogene TRBV3-2) and TRBJ2-3, with a weak D call TRBD2 (5 bases). V was trimmed by 5 bases and J by 6 bases, leaving 15 bases between them. This CDR3 is 14 amino acids long. Germline V gene lookup returns CDR1 LGHDT and CDR2 YNNKEL (reference sequence). CDR3 amino acids: CASSSTASFDTQYF. CDR3 bases: TGTGCCAGCAGCAGCACCGCTAGCTTCGATACGCAGTATTTT.

This clone was seen more than once but under ten times. The chain uses TRBV27 and TRBJ1-5; possibly TRBD1 for D (5 bases). In germline, CDR1 is MNHEY, CDR2 SMNVEV (reference sequence). The CDR3 is made up of 15 amino acids. Trimming cost V 2 bases and J 4 bases, with 12 bases left between them. The CDR3 DNA is TGTGCCAGCAGTTTAAAGCCGGGGGGGAATCAGCCCCAGCATTTT. This encodes CASSLKPGGNQPQHF.

J is TRBJ2-7 and V is TRBV6-5, with 11 nucleotides matching TRBD1. This CDR3 has 15 residues. J gave up 3 bases and V 8 bases, and 9 bases lay outside the gene matches. The germline gives CDR1 MNHEY, CDR2 SVGAGI. This chain's CDR3 is CASLFGTGGVYEQYF. CDR3 in DNA: TGTGCCAGCCTATTTGGGACAGGGGGAGTCTACGAGCAGTACTTC.

CDR3 protein: CAISETSGPGKNIQYF. The CDR3 bases are TGTGCCATCAGTGAGACTAGCGGACCTGGCAAAAACATTCAGTACTTC. The gene calls are TRBV10-3 and TRBJ2-4, with 8 bases fitting TRBD2. The CDR3 has 16 residues. Trimming removed 2 bases from V and 3 bases from J; junction bases left unmatched: 6. Germline CDR1 is ENHRY and CDR2 is SYGVKD.

This chain links TRBV5-4 with TRBJ2-1; tentatively, D is TRBD1 (6 bases). Germline CDR1 and CDR2: SGHNT and YYREEE (reference sequence). The germline V and J ends were trimmed by 4 bases and 7 bases, with 12 bases remaining between them. This CDR3 is 13 amino acids long. The CDR3 spells CASSLQGSNEQFF. For the CDR3, the DNA is TGTGCCAGCAGCCTACAGGGAAGTAATGAGCAGTTCTTC.

The J gene is TRBJ1-2, the V gene TRBV6-1, with TRBD1 identical over 12 bases. Trimming at V came to 3 bases and at J to 8 bases, leaving 7 bases not matched to a gene. The CDR3 spans 15 residues. The germline CDR1 and CDR2 sequences are MNHNS and SASEGT. CDR3 residues: CASSEGTGGLGGYTF. DNA of the CDR3: TGTGCCAGCAGTGAGGGGACAGGGGGCTTGGGAGGCTACACCTTC.

The chain has TRBV7-2 and TRBJ1-1, with a tentative D call TRBD1 (6 bases). Germline CDR1 SGHTA, CDR2 FQGNSA. V gave up 2 bases and J gave up 3 bases, with 13 bases separating them. This CDR3 has 15 amino acids. DNA of the CDR3: TGTGCCAGCAGCTTATATTCGGGGGGGCACACTGAAGCTTTCTTT. As protein: CASSLYSGGHTEAFF.

The chain couples TRBV24-1 to TRBJ1-1; D not certain. The CDR3 spans 14 residues. Trimming pared 8 bases from V and 7 bases from J, leaving 19 bases between. CDR1 is KGHDR, CDR2 SFDVKD, per germline. The CDR3 loop is CATIIGDGPREAFF. The CDR3 DNA is TGTGCCACCATTATCGGGGATGGTCCCCGTGAAGCTTTCTTT.

This chain joins TRBV4-3 and TRBJ2-7, with 11 bases that match TRBD2. Germline trimming cut 5 bases from V and 4 bases from J; bases unmatched to any gene: 7. The CDR3 has 15 amino acids. The germline V gene has CDR1 LGHNA and CDR2 YSLEER. The CDR3 DNA sequence: TGCGCCAGCAGCTATAGCGGGGGGGCTCGGTACGAGCAGTACTTC. It encodes CASSYSGGARYEQYF.

CDR3 in amino acids: CASSLVGARSGNTIYF. The CDR3 region has the DNA TGTGCCAGCAGCTTAGTTGGGGCCCGCTCTGGAAACACCATATATTTT. The chain combines TRBV13 with TRBJ1-3, with a weak D call TRBD1 (5 bases). The CDR3 consists of 16 residues. Germline V lookup: CDR1 PRHDT, CDR2 FYEKMQ (reference sequence). V lost 1 base and J lost 0, with 10 bases in between. The whole variable domain, filled in from reference TRBV13 and TRBJ1-3, reads AAGVIQSPRHLIKEKRETATLKCYPIPRHDTVYWYQQGPGQDPQFLISFYEKMQSDKGSIPDRFSAQQFSDYHSELNMSSLELGDSALYFCASSLVGARSGNTIYFGEGSWLTVV.

The DNA of the CDR3 is TGTGCCAGCAGTTACACAGATACGCAGTATTTT. Translating gives CASSYTDTQYF. The V call is TRBV2, the J call TRBJ2-3; no definite D call. Trimming removed 5 bases from V and 2 bases from J, with 2 bases in between. The CDR3 contains 11 residues. Germline lookup yields CDR1 SNHLY and CDR2 FYNNEI.

The rearrangement joins TRBV28 to TRBJ2-5; a possible D gene is TRBD1 (6 bases). This CDR3 is built from 16 residues. CDR1 and CDR2 from the germline V gene are MDHEN and SYDVKM. Trimming pared 5 bases from V and 4 bases from J, leaving 20 bases between. The CDR3 DNA reads as TGTGCCAGCAGTCCTTCACAGGGCAGGGTGGCAGAGACCCAGTACTTC. Its translation is CASSPSQGRVAETQYF.

This clone was observed once. V gene TRBV24-1 combines with J gene TRBJ2-1; 8 bases are shared with TRBD1. Losses at the gene ends were 5 bases for V and 5 bases for J; bases not matched to a gene: 1. Germline CDR1 is KGHDR and CDR2 is SFDVKD. CDR3 size: 13 residues. The CDR3 sequence: CATSVTGDNEQFF. In DNA form, the CDR3 reads TGTGCCACCAGTGTGACAGGGGACAATGAGCAGTTCTTC.

The chain employs TRBV10-3 and TRBJ2-5, with 12 bases identical to TRBD2. Germline assignment: CDR1 ENHRY and CDR2 SYGVKD. J gave up 3 bases and V 0 bases, and 5 bases lay outside the gene matches. The CDR3 loop spans 17 amino acids. CDR3: CAISESIGLAGKETQYF. In nucleotides, the CDR3 is TGTGCCATCAGTGAGTCGATAGGACTAGCGGGAAAAGAGACCCAGTACTTC.

This clone was detected once. The V and J genes are TRBV6-5 and TRBJ1-1; D is uncertain. CDR3 length: 13 residues. Between the trimmed V and J ends, which lost 6 bases and 1 base, there was a span of 9 bases. Germline V gene sequence: CDR1 MNHEY, CDR2 SVGAGI. CDR3 amino acids: CASRVQQNTEAFF. The DNA for the CDR3 is TGTGCCAGCAGAGTACAGCAGAACACTGAAGCTTTCTTT.

This chain connects TRBV4-1 to TRBJ1-2, with D unclear. V shed 1 base and J shed 14 bases, with 14 bases lying between them. The CDR3 is 12 residues long. In germline, CDR1 is MGHRA, CDR2 YSYEKL. In nucleotides, the CDR3 is TGCGCCAGCAGCCAAGTACTAGCCGGAAGGACCTTC. It is translated as CASSQVLAGRTF.

In its sample, this clone was seen many times. J is TRBJ2-7 and V is TRBV5-8; 7 nucleotides align to TRBD1. Germline values: CDR1 SGHTS, CDR2 YDEGEE. This CDR3 comprises 14 residues. The J segment lost 1 base and the V segment lost 4 bases, leaving 5 bases of the junction unmatched. CDR3 DNA: TGTGCCAGCAGCGAGGGACAGACTTCCTACGAGCAGTACTTC. Protein product: CASSEGQTSYEQYF.

V is TRBV10-3 and J is TRBJ1-1, with D perhaps matching TRBD1 (6 bases). Trimming stripped 8 bases from V and 3 bases from J, with 10 bases between. CDR3 length: 12 amino acids. Germline V CDR1 and CDR2: ENHRY, SYGVKD. For the CDR3, the DNA is TGTGCCATCCGGGGGGCGGACACTGAAGCTTTCTTT. Amino acid sequence: CAIRGADTEAFF.

The V and J genes are TRBV6-5 and TRBJ1-6, with D perhaps matching TRBD1 (5 bases). In germline, CDR1 is MNHEY, CDR2 SVGAGI. The CDR3 is 14 amino acids. Trimming cost V 6 bases and J 8 bases, with 14 bases left between them. The CDR3 is CASRIRVGDSPLHF. CDR3 coding DNA: TGTGCCAGCAGGATCAGGGTAGGAGATTCACCCCTCCACTTT.

The V and J genes are TRBV9 and TRBJ1-4, with D tentatively TRBD1 (6 bases). CDR3 length: 15 residues. The germline CDR1 and CDR2 sequences are SGDLS and YYNGEE. V gave up 1 base and J gave up 5 bases, with 12 bases separating them. The CDR3 DNA reads TGTGCCAGCAGCGTATTCGAAGGGGGAAATGAAAAACTGTTTTTT. Amino acids: CASSVFEGGNEKLFF. Combining the CDR3 with reference TRBV9 and TRBJ1-4 gives the whole variable domain DSGVTQTPKHLITATGQRVTLRCSPRSGDLSVYWYQQSLDQGLQFLIQYYNGEERAKGNILERFSAQQFPDLHSELNLSSLELGDSALYFCASSVFEGGNEKLFFGSGTQLSVL.

The rearrangement joins TRBV7-8 to TRBJ1-6; D gene ambiguous. Germline-derived CDR1 and CDR2 are SGHVS and FQNEAQ. V gave up 5 bases and J gave up 0 bases, with 11 bases separating them. This CDR3 spans 16 amino acids. The CDR3 region is CASSPRESSYNSPLHF. The CDR3 DNA sequence: TGTGCCAGCAGCCCACGGGAGAGCTCCTATAATTCACCCCTCCACTTT.

This sequence joins TRBV14 and TRBJ2-1, with a possible D match to TRBD2 (6 bases). The CDR3 consists of 13 residues. V lost 2 bases to trimming and J lost 10 bases, with 12 bases between them. Germline CDR1 is SGHDN and CDR2 is FVKESK. The chain's CDR3 is CASSQYLAPEQFF. The CDR3 nucleotides read TGTGCCAGCAGCCAATATCTAGCGCCCGAGCAGTTCTTC.

V is TRBV6-4 and J is TRBJ2-3; unclear D gene. CDR3 length: 13 amino acids. Trimming stripped 3 bases from V and 3 bases from J, with 7 bases between. Germline V gene lookup returns CDR1 MRHNA and CDR2 SNTAGT. CDR3 DNA: TGTGCCAGCAGTGAGGGCATGACAGATACGCAGTATTTT. Translation gives CASSEGMTDTQYF.

J is TRBJ2-5 and V is TRBV11-3, with a tentative D call TRBD2 (6 bases). Germline assignment: CDR1 SGHNT and CDR2 YENEEA. V gave up 1 base and J gave up 5 bases, with 14 bases separating them. The CDR3 runs to 15 residues. CDR3 in DNA: TGTGCCAGCAGCTTAGTTTTCGGGAGTTTGGAGACCCAGTACTTC. Encoded protein: CASSLVFGSLETQYF. The variable domain in full, completed from reference TRBV11-3 and TRBJ2-5, reads EAGVVQSPRYKIIEKKQPVAFWCNPISGHNTLYWYLQNLGQGPELLIRYENEEAVDDSQLPKDRFSAERLKGVDSTLKIQPAELGDSAVYLCASSLVFGSLETQYFGPGTRLLVL.

The chain recombines TRBV2 with TRBJ1-6, with D maybe TRBD1 (6 bases). Trimming shortened V by 1 base and J by 9 bases, and 10 bases separated the two germline ends. CDR1 is SNHLY and CDR2 is FYNNEI in the germline V gene. There are 14 residues in the CDR3. DNA for the CDR3: TGTGCCAGCAGTGAAGGGCAGGGGACTTCACCCCTCCACTTT. Protein product: CASSEGQGTSPLHF.